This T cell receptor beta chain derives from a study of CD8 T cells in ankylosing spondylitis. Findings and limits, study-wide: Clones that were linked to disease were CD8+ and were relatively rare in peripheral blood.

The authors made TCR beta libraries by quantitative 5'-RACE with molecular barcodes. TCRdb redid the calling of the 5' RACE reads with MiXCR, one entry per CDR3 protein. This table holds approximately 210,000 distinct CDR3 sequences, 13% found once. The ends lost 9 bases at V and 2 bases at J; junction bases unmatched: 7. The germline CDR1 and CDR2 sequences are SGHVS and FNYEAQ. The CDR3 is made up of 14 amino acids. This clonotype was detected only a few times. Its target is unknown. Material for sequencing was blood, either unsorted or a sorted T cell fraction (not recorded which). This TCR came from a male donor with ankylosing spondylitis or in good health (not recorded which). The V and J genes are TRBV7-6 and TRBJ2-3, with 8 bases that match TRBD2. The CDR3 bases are TGTGCCAGTAGTCCGACTAGCGCCACAGATACGCAGTATTTT. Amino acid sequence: CASSPTSATDTQYF.